Shown below are 23 T cell receptor beta chains from a single sample sequenced in a study of blood T cell repertoires in COVID-19. TCRdb keeps only in-frame clones here, not all; method: immunoSEQ multiplex PCR. This sample has around 240,000 clones; 84% occur once, and the top ten carry around 1.5%. The sample was peripheral blood. The receptors were sampled from a woman in her thirties or forties who had recovered from COVID-19.

The chain employs TRBV7-2 and TRBJ2-5; D ambiguous. The CDR3 runs to 15 residues. From germline, CDR1 is SGHTA and CDR2 FQGNSA. V gave up 1 base and J gave up 3 bases, with 12 bases separating them. CDR3 in DNA: TGTGCCAGCAGCTTAGTCCCTAACGACAAAGAGACCCAGTACTTC. The encoded protein is CASSLVPNDKETQYF.

This clone appeared a few times. The V call is TRBV5-4, the J call TRBJ1-6; no definite D call. V was pared by 0 bases and J by 6 bases, with 7 bases between. This CDR3 is built from 14 residues. The germline gives CDR1 SGHNT, CDR2 YYREEE (reference sequence). The CDR3 DNA follows: TGTGCCAGCAGCTTGGAACAGCTTAATTCACCCCTCCACTTT. Translation: CASSLEQLNSPLHF.

This clone was recorded a few times. V is TRBV7-2 and J is TRBJ2-4, with 8 bases that match TRBD1. The CDR3 consists of 15 residues. J gave up 6 bases and V 1 base, and 5 bases lay outside the gene matches. In germline, CDR1 is SGHTA, CDR2 FQGNSA. Written as DNA, the CDR3 is TGTGCCAGCAGCTTAGGTGGACAGGGCCCAAACATTCAGTACTTC. This encodes CASSLGGQGPNIQYF.

The V gene is TRBV19, the J gene TRBJ2-7, with 9 positions matching TRBD1. V lost 7 bases and J lost 1; bases outside the gene matches: 5. Germline CDR1 LNHDA, CDR2 SQIVND (reference sequence). This CDR3 is 14 amino acids long. The DNA for the CDR3 is TGTGCCAGTACCATGGGACAGGGATCCTACGAGCAGTACTTC. Its translation is CASTMGQGSYEQYF.

The rearrangement links TRBV5-1 to TRBJ1-1; a weak D match, TRBD1 (5 bases). The CDR3 length is 15 residues. The V end was cut by 6 bases, the J end by 1 base, with 16 bases between. CDR1 is SGHRS, CDR2 YFSETQ, per germline. The CDR3 DNA sequence: TGCGCCAGCAAATCATCCCTGACAGCGAACACTGAAGCTTTCTTT. It codes for CASKSSLTANTEAFF.

The rearrangement links TRBV19 to TRBJ1-1; unclear D gene. Germline CDR1 LNHDA, CDR2 SQIVND (reference sequence). The CDR3 length is 14 residues. Trimming left V 3 bases short and J 1 base short, with 9 bases between. The CDR3 nucleotides are TGTGCCAGTAGTATGGAGGCCCAGAACACTGAAGCTTTCTTT. Translation: CASSMEAQNTEAFF. The full variable domain, rest sourced from reference TRBV19 and TRBJ1-1, is DGGITQSPKYLFRKEGQNVTLSCEQNLNHDAMYWYRQDPGQGLRLIYYSQIVNDFQKGDIAEGYSVSREKKESFPLTVTSAQKNPTAFYLCASSMEAQNTEAFFGQGTRLTVV.

J is TRBJ2-6 and V is TRBV19; D possibly corresponds to TRBD2 (5 bases). The CDR3 spans 16 residues. Germline CDR1 reads LNHDA; CDR2 reads SQIVND (reference sequence). V dropped 7 bases and J dropped 0 bases, with 13 bases sitting between them. The CDR3 loop is CASNRGSNSGANVLTF. Here the CDR3 DNA reads TGTGCCAGTAATCGGGGTTCCAACTCTGGGGCCAACGTCCTGACTTTC.

The table lists this clone with a few counts. The rearrangement uses TRBV11-2 and TRBJ2-3; D ambiguous. The CDR3 is 14 amino acids. Germline values: CDR1 SGHAT, CDR2 FQNNGV. V gave up 1 base and J gave up 6 bases, with 11 bases separating them. Here the CDR3 reads CASSLVVVSDTQYF. CDR3 nucleotide sequence: TGTGCCAGCAGCTTAGTAGTTGTTAGCGATACGCAGTATTTT.

This sequence joins TRBV28 and TRBJ1-2; maybe TRBD1 (5 bases). Germline V gene data show CDR1 as MDHEN and CDR2 as SYDVKM. V gave up 7 bases and J gave up 4 bases, with 16 bases separating them. The CDR3 runs to 14 residues. The CDR3 sequence is CASTLGHDLYGYTF. In DNA, the CDR3 is TGTGCCAGCACCCTGGGGCATGACCTCTATGGCTACACCTTC.

This rearrangement joins TRBV5-5 to TRBJ2-3; 9 nucleotides agree with TRBD2. The CDR3 consists of 16 residues. The V gene end was trimmed by 1 base and the J gene end by 1 base; junction bases not matched to a gene: 4. Per the germline V gene, CDR1 is SGHKS and CDR2 is YYEKEE (reference sequence). For the CDR3, the DNA is TGTGCCAGCAGCTTGACATTAGCGGGGGGCACAGATACGCAGTATTTT. Protein sequence: CASSLTLAGGTDTQYF.

The chain recombines TRBV29-1 with TRBJ1-3; D remains ambiguous. CDR1 is SQVTM, CDR2 ANQGSEA, per germline. Trimming shortened V by 3 bases and J by 6 bases, and 6 bases separated the two germline ends. CDR3 length: 11 residues. This chain's CDR3 is CSVERANTIYF. CDR3 DNA: TGCAGCGTTGAGAGGGCAAACACCATATATTTT.

The chain joins TRBV6-1 to TRBJ1-1, with a tentative D call TRBD1 (5 bases). The V and J ends lost 3 bases and 10 bases respectively, with 27 bases between them. This CDR3 contains 17 residues. CDR1 and CDR2 (germline): MNHNS, SASEGT. CDR3 DNA sequence: TGTGCCAGCAGTGACGTGGGGGGGGTTGGTTTTGTGGCCGCAGCTTTCTTT. It encodes CASSDVGGVGFVAAAFF.

This chain links TRBV7-2 with TRBJ2-1, with a possible D match to TRBD1 (6 bases). The CDR3 is made up of 15 amino acids. Trimming stripped 3 bases from V and 9 bases from J, with 18 bases between. Germline assignment: CDR1 SGHTA and CDR2 FQGNSA. The CDR3 coding sequence is TGTGCCAGCAGCTTTATGCAGGGGCGCGGAAGTGAGCAGTTCTTC. Residues: CASSFMQGRGSEQFF.

The chain carries TRBV7-2 and TRBJ2-2; D is unclear. Per the germline V gene, CDR1 is SGHTA and CDR2 is FQGNSA. The CDR3 length is 14 residues. The V end lost 3 bases, the J end lost 1 base, and 6 bases lay between the germline ends. The CDR3 DNA reads as TGTGCCAGCAGCTTCAACTGGAACACCGGGGAGCTGTTTTTT. Residues: CASSFNWNTGELFF.

Written as DNA, the CDR3 is TGTGCCAGTTTCCCGGGACACTTGAACACTGAAGCTTTCTTT. This sequence encodes CASFPGHLNTEAFF. The rearrangement links TRBV19 to TRBJ1-1; D perhaps matches TRBD1 (6 bases). The V and J ends lost 8 bases and 0 bases respectively, with 13 bases between them. The CDR3 is 14 amino acids. Per germline, CDR1 LNHDA and CDR2 SQIVND (reference sequence).

The genes are TRBV7-2 and TRBJ2-7, with 9 bases that match TRBD2. The CDR3 length is 15 residues. Germline assignment: CDR1 SGHTA and CDR2 FQGNSA. J lost 7 bases, V lost 5 bases, and 12 bases had no gene match. The CDR3 reads CASSLGLALQGEQYF. In DNA form, the CDR3 reads TGTGCCAGCAGCCTGGGACTAGCCCTTCAAGGGGAGCAGTACTTC.

The chain employs TRBV5-6 and TRBJ1-5, with TRBD1 matching 10 bases. Germline assignment: CDR1 SGHDT and CDR2 YYEEEE. With V trimmed by 1 base and J by 3 bases, 4 bases remained unmatched. The CDR3 has 16 residues. CDR3 coding DNA: TGTGCCAGCAGCTTGTTTGGGACAGGGGCCAATCAGCCCCAGCATTTT. Translation gives CASSLFGTGANQPQHF.

The rearrangement joins TRBV2 to TRBJ2-7; D is possibly TRBD2 (7 bases). The CDR3 has 14 amino acids. CDR1 and CDR2 (germline): SNHLY, FYNNEI. V lost 7 bases to trimming and J lost 5 bases, with 18 bases between them. The CDR3 DNA follows: TGTGCCAGCACCATAGGGGGGGGAGCCAACGAGCAGTACTTC. Protein: CASTIGGGANEQYF.

The J gene is TRBJ2-1, the V gene TRBV9; D is unresolved. CDR1 is SGDLS and CDR2 is YYNGEE in the germline V gene. Between the trimmed V and J ends, which lost 0 bases and 8 bases, there was a span of 6 bases. CDR3 length equals 12 residues. The CDR3 bases are TGTGCCAGCAGCGTAGCCGAGGATGAGCAGTTCTTC. Protein: CASSVAEDEQFF.

The genes are TRBV6-6 and TRBJ1-1; unclear D gene. Trimming left V 5 bases short and J 1 base short, with 20 bases between. Germline assignment: CDR1 MNHNY and CDR2 SVGAGI (reference sequence). The CDR3 covers 17 residues. The CDR3 loop is CASSPLYGNTANTEAFF. Written as DNA, the CDR3 is TGTGCCAGCAGTCCATTGTACGGGAACACCGCGAACACTGAAGCTTTCTTT.

This chain uses TRBV11-3 with TRBJ2-1; 8 nucleotides match TRBD1. V gave up 1 base and J gave up 4 bases; unmatched junction bases: 6. From germline, CDR1 is SGHNT and CDR2 YENEEA. This CDR3 has 16 amino acids. In DNA, the CDR3 is TGTGCCAGCAGCTTAGCCCGGGACAGGACGTACAATGAGCAGTTCTTC. Its translation: CASSLARDRTYNEQFF.

The rearrangement uses TRBV9 and TRBJ2-7; 11 bases are shared with TRBD1. Unmatched junction bases numbered 2, after V lost 0 bases and J lost 0 bases. In germline, CDR1 is SGDLS, CDR2 YYNGEE. The CDR3 runs 16 residues. Here the CDR3 DNA reads TGTGCCAGCAGCGTAGGAGGACAGGGGGCCTCCTACGAGCAGTACTTC. This codes for CASSVGGQGASYEQYF. The full variable domain, its missing parts supplied by reference TRBV9 and TRBJ2-7, is DSGVTQTPKHLITATGQRVTLRCSPRSGDLSVYWYQQSLDQGLQFLIQYYNGEERAKGNILERFSAQQFPDLHSELNLSSLELGDSALYFCASSVGGQGASYEQYFGPGTRLTVT.

The J gene is TRBJ1-2, the V gene TRBV14, with 8 positions matching TRBD1. Trimming took 5 bases from V and 3 from J; bases not matched to a gene: 8. Germline V gene lookup returns CDR1 SGHDN and CDR2 FVKESK. The CDR3 extends over 15 amino acids. CDR3 nucleotide sequence: TGTGCCAGCAGCTTACGGACAGGGACATACTATGGCTACACCTTC. Translation: CASSLRTGTYYGYTF.